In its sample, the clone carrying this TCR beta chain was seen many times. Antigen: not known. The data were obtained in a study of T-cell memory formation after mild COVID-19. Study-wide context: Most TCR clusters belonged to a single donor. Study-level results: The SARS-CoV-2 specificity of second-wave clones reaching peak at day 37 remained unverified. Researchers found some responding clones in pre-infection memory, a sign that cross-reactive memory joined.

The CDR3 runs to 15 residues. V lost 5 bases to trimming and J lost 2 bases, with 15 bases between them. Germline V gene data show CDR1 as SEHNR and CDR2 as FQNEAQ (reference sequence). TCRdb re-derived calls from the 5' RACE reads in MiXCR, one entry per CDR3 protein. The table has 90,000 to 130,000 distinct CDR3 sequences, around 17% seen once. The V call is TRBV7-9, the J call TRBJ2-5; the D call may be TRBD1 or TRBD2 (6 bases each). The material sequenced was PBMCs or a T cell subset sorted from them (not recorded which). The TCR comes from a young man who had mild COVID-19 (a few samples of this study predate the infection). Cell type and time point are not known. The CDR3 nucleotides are TGTGCCAGCAGCCCGATGGGGGGCTATCAAGAGACCCAGTACTTC. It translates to CASSPMGGYQETQYF.